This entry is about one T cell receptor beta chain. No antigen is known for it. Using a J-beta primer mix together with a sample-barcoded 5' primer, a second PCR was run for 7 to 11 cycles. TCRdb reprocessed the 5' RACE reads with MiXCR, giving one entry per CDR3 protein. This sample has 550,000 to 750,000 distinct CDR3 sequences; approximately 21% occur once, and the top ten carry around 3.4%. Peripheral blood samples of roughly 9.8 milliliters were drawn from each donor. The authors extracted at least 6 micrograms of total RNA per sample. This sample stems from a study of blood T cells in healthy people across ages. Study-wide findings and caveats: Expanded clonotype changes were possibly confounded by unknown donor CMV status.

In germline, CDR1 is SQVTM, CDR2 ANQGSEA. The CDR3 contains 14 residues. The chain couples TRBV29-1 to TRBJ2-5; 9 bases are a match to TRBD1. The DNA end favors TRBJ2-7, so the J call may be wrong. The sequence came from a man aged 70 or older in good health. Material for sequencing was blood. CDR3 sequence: CSAGQGLGNYEQYF. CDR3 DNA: TGCAGCGCTGGACAGGGGTTGGGTAACTACGAGCAGTACTTC.